One and the same sample provided the 8 T cell receptor beta chains below, sequenced in a study of identical twins. Each CDR3 protein is one row after TCRdb ran MiXCR on the 5' RACE reads. This table has approximately 1.8 million distinct CDR3 sequences, about 30% appearing once. The sample was cord blood. These TCRs come from a newborn girl in good health.

A few counts support this clonotype. The gene calls are TRBV10-3 and TRBJ2-1, with D possibly being TRBD1 or TRBD2 (5 bases each). The J call may be incorrect, as the DNA end agrees better with TRBJ2-7. The CDR3 runs 14 residues. Germline CDR1 reads ENHRY; CDR2 reads SYGVKD. The CDR3 DNA sequence: TGTGCCATCAGTGAGAGAGGGGCTTACAATGAGCAGTACTTC. This gives the protein CAISERGAYNEQYF.

The V gene is TRBV12-3 or TRBV12-4, the J gene TRBJ2-7, with D possibly being TRBD2 (5 bases). The V gene lost 2 bases and the J gene lost 4 bases, with 12 bases spanning the gap. The CDR3 contains 14 residues. The CDR3 coding sequence is TGTGCCAGCAGTTTAAGTCTAGCCGGATACGAGCAGTACTTC. It specifies CASSLSLAGYEQYF.

This clonotype was picked up one time. The chain employs TRBV6-1 and TRBJ1-2, with D possibly matching TRBD1 (5 bases). With 7 bases removed from V and 6 bases from J, the gap between germline ends came to 21 bases. This CDR3 contains 15 residues. The V gene's germline CDR1 is MNHNS and CDR2 SASEGT. CDR3 DNA sequence: TGTGCCAGCACCGCAGGGTTTAGCTACTGGGATGGCTACACCTTC. This sequence encodes CASTAGFSYWDGYTF.

The chain is built from TRBV7-9 and TRBJ2-3; 10 nucleotides line up with TRBD2. The CDR3 is 15 amino acids. V lost 5 bases and J lost 3; bases outside the gene matches: 5. Germline loops: CDR1 SEHNR, CDR2 FQNEAQ (reference sequence). The CDR3 DNA follows: TGTGCCAGCAGCGTCGGGACTAGCGCTACAGATACGCAGTATTTT. This translates into CASSVGTSATDTQYF.

This clonotype was picked up a small number of times. The chain links TRBV20-1 to TRBJ2-5, with D perhaps matching TRBD1 or TRBD2 (5 bases each). The V end lost 4 bases, the J end lost 5 bases, and 17 bases lay between the germline ends. The CDR3 is made up of 14 amino acids. Germline CDR1 DFQATT, CDR2 SNEGSKA (reference sequence). The CDR3 DNA reads TGCAGTGCTAACCGGGACCCCGATCGGGAGACCCAGTACTTC. It is translated as CSANRDPDRETQYF.

Comments on this clonotype: One end of the junction is discordant with germline, which a read error may explain. The chain joins TRBV7-7 to TRBJ2-4; 7 positions match TRBD1. Judging by the DNA end, TRBJ2-5 fits better; the J call may be wrong. CDR1 is SSHAT and CDR2 is FNYEAQ in the germline V gene (reference sequence). This CDR3 comprises 15 residues. This chain's CDR3 is CASSVAGTDQGTQYF. As DNA, the CDR3 is TGTGCTAGCAGCGTAGCCGGGACAGATCAAGGGACCCAGTACTTC.

The chain carries TRBV2 and TRBJ2-2, with D possibly matching TRBD2 (7 bases). V lost 2 bases to trimming and J lost 7 bases, with 14 bases between them. Germline V CDR1 and CDR2: SNHLY, FYNNEI. The CDR3 has 15 residues. CDR3 DNA: TGTGCCAGCAGTGAATCGCGGGGGCAGGGCGGGGAGCTGTTTTTT. It yields the protein CASSESRGQGGELFF.

This clonotype was observed a handful of times. The gene calls are TRBV27 and TRBJ1-6; D remains unclear. V lost 1 base, J lost 10 bases, and 14 bases lay in between. The germline V gene encodes CDR1 MNHEY and CDR2 SMNVEV (reference sequence). This CDR3 is built from 15 residues. The CDR3 here is CASSLYTPMVSPLHF. DNA of the CDR3: TGTGCCAGCAGTTTATACACCCCAATGGTCTCACCCCTCCACTTT.